This T cell receptor (beta chain) was sequenced during a study of blood T cells in healthy people across ages. The germline CDR1 and CDR2 sequences are MDHEN and SYDVKM. This CDR3 has 16 residues. V gave up 6 bases and J gave up 4 bases; unmatched junction bases: 13. A second PCR, run for about 6 to 11 cycles, used a sample-barcoded 5' primer plus a J-beta primer mix. A tag from a template-switch adaptor with 12 random nucleotides marked each cDNA molecule. TCRdb fed the 5' RACE reads into MiXCR, producing one record per CDR3 protein. The repertoire consists of 800,000 or so distinct CDR3 sequences, with less than 80% occurring once and the leading ten covering about a quarter.

The gene calls are TRBV28 and TRBJ2-3, with 7 bases identical to TRBD2. Sequencing used blood. The sequence came from a young man in good health. The CDR3 DNA is TGTGCCAGCAGCTCCCTTGGGGGGGGAAGCGCAGATACGCAGTATTTT. Translated, it gives CASSSLGGGSADTQYF.